The rows below give T cell receptor beta chains drawn from one sample of a study of vaccination and CD4 T cells after COVID-19. These receptors have no known antigen. TCRdb redid the calling of the PCR reads with MiXCR, one entry per CDR3 protein. The profile covers about 15,000 distinct CDR3 sequences, with around 48% appearing a single time and approximately 13% taken by the ten largest. Sequenced input: CD4+ T cells from blood, cultured in vitro. Source of these receptors: a human donor who had recovered from COVID-19. Each CDR3 is given with its conserved first and last residue. Where a row states a size, it is once, few, many or the class of an expanded clone; other rows omit it.

clone_size	v_call	j_call	cdr3_aa
.	TRBV24-1	TRBJ2-1	CATSDLTSGSSYNEQFF
.	TRBV12-3/TRBV12-4	TRBJ1-6	CASSLGGSSYNSPLHF
.	TRBV20-1	TRBJ2-1	CSASSAGLTSGRNWDRKDEQFF
once	TRBV7-9	TRBJ1-1	CASSLYSGAFEAFF
.	TRBV30	TRBJ2-7	CAWTTSGTYEQYF
.	TRBV25-1	TRBJ1-2	CASSAVGAPYGYTF
.	TRBV5-1	TRBJ2-7	CASSLTAESAEQYF
.	TRBV2	TRBJ1-6	CASSVGQGDSPLHF
.	TRBV29-1	TRBJ1-2	CSVEPWTGGVYGYTF
.	TRBV7-8	TRBJ1-2	CASSSRTGASYGYTF
.	TRBV18	TRBJ1-2	CASSPPPRNPMDGYTF
few	TRBV20-1	TRBJ1-6	CSASLLGQNSPLHF
few	TRBV6-1	TRBJ1-1	CASSASGTPNTEAFF
.	TRBV14	TRBJ2-3	CASKTNEDTQYF
.	TRBV20-1	TRBJ2-5	CSALGETQYF
.	TRBV6-4	TRBJ1-2	CASSDSRGTRGYTF
.	TRBV20-1	TRBJ2-5	CSATDRVIQETQYF
.	TRBV19	TRBJ1-2	CASSRRGQRTVGYTF
once	TRBV2	TRBJ2-2	CASRSIRTQNGELFF
.	TRBV19	TRBJ2-3	CASSSRSFTDTQYF
.	TRBV28	TRBJ2-7	CASSPGEAKGYEQYF
.	TRBV7-2	TRBJ2-1	CASSRLAGTYNEQFF
.	TRBV4-2	TRBJ2-7	CASSQSPPGGGGSYEQYF
few	TRBV24-1	TRBJ2-5	CATSDSPRQGSYQETQYF